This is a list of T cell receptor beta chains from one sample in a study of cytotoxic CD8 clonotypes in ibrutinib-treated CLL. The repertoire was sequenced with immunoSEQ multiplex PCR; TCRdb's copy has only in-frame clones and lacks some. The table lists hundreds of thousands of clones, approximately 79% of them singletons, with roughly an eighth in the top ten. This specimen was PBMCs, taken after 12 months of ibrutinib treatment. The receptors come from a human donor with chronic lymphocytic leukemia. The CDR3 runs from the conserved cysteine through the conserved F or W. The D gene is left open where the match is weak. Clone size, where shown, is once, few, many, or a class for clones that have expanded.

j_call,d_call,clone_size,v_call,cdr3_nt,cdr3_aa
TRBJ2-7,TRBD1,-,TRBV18,TGTGCCAGCTCACCCGGGACAGCCAGTAGAAACGAGCAGTACTTC,CASSPGTASRNEQYF
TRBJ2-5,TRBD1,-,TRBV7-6,TGTGCCAGCAGCCGGCAGGGGGCAGAGACCCAGTACTTC,CASSRQGAETQYF
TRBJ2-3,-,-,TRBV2,TGTGCCAGCACAATGGGGAGGATCACAGATACGCAGTATTTT,CASTMGRITDTQYF
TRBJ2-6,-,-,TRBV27,TGTGCCAGCAGTTGGACGGGCTCTGGGGCCAACGTCCTGACTTTC,CASSWTGSGANVLTF
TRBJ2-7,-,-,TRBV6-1,TGTGCCAGCAGTGAAGCAGGGGGGGAGCAGTACTTC,CASSEAGGEQYF
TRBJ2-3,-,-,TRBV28,TGTGCCAGCAGTTTAGGGGGCGCCTTCACGGGGGAGCAGTATTTT,CASSLGGAFTGEQYF
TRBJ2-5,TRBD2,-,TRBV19,TGTGCCAGTAGTATCAACCTTCCCGGGGGGAAGACCCAGTACTTC,CASSINLPGGKTQYF
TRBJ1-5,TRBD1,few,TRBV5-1,TGCGCCAGCAGCGACGGGACAGGTAATAGCAATCAGCCCCAGCATTTT,CASSDGTGNSNQPQHF
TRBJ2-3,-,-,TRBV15,TGTGCCACCAAACAAGGGACAACAGATACGCAGTATTTT,CATKQGTTDTQYF
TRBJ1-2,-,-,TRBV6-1,TGTGCCAGCACTCCTTTCCGGGCAGCTAACTATGGCTACACCTTC,CASTPFRAANYGYTF
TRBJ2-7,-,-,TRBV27,TGTGCCAGCAGTTCCTTGGGGCTAGGGTTTCGCGAATACTTC,CASSSLGLGFREYF
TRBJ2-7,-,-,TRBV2,TGTGCCAGTTCCCTGAGGACAACCTCCTACGAGCAGTACTTC,CASSLRTTSYEQYF
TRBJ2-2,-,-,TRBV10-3,TGTGCCGCCCGTGGAGGGGGGCGCGACACCGGGGAGCTGTTTTTT,CAARGGGRDTGELFF
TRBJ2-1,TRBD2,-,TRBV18,TGTGCCAGCTCACCCCGACTAGCGGGATTATCGAATGAGCAGTTCTTC,CASSPRLAGLSNEQFF
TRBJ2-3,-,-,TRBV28,TGTGCCAGCAGTCGTCCCGCCTCGGCGGATACGCAGTATTTT,CASSRPASADTQYF
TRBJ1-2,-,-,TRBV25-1,TGTGCCAGCAGTGAATATGGCAGCGAAGGCTACACCTTC,CASSEYGSEGYTF
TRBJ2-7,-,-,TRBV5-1,TGCGCCAGCAGCTTGGCCGCGGAGGTCTACGAGCAGTACTTC,CASSLAAEVYEQYF
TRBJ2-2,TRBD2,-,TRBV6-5,TGTGCCAGCAGTTACTTAGGACTAGCGCCCGGGGAGCTGTTTTTT,CASSYLGLAPGELFF
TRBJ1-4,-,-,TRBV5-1,TGCGCCAGCAGCGTACAGTGGGCTAATGAAAAACTGTTTTTT,CASSVQWANEKLFF
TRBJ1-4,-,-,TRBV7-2,TGTGCCAGCAGCTTTTGGGGGCCCCCAACTAATGAAAAACTGTTTTTT,CASSFWGPPTNEKLFF
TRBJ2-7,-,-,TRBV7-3,TGTGCCAGCAGCTTAACTGGGGGACCTAGGGACGAGCAGTACTTC,CASSLTGGPRDEQYF
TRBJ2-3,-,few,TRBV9,TGTGCCAGCAGCGCCGGGGGCGGGCCAGATACGCAGTATTTT,CASSAGGGPDTQYF
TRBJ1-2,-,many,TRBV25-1,TGTGCCAGCAGTGAAAGTAGCCCGGGCGGGGGAAGCTACACCTTC,CASSESSPGGGSYTF
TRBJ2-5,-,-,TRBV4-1,TGCGCCAGCAGCCAAGTCAGGGCGATACGAGAGACCCAGTACTTC,CASSQVRAIRETQYF
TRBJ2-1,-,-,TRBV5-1,TGCGCCAGCAGCCTCGGGATGGTAAGCTCCTACAATGAGCAGTTCTTC,CASSLGMVSSYNEQFF
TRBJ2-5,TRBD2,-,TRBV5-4,TGTGCCAGCAGCTTAAGCGGGAGAGGTAAAGAGACCCAGTACTTC,CASSLSGRGKETQYF
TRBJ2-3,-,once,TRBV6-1,TGTGCCAGCATGACCGACTTGGGCCCCGATACGCAGTATTTT,CASMTDLGPDTQYF
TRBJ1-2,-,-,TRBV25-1,TGTGCCAGCAGTGGGGGGGGATTGACGGAGCGCACCTTC,CASSGGGLTERTF